The 15 T cell receptor beta chains presented below share a single source sample, sequenced in a study of T cell repertoires in cytomegalovirus infection. TCRdb processed the reads anew with MiXCR; each CDR3 protein has one entry. The table records some 300,000 distinct CDR3 sequences, around 10% of them present only once. Sequences were obtained from PBMCs. Receptor source: a human donor in good health (CMV status not recorded). Some clones in this sample may be carry-over from other donors' samples.

A few counts support this clonotype. The gene calls are TRBV20-1 and TRBJ2-7; the match to TRBD2 covers 7 bases. The germline CDR1 and CDR2 sequences are DFQATT and SNEGSKA (reference sequence). The CDR3 loop spans 13 amino acids. Unmatched junction bases numbered 9, after V lost 6 bases and J lost 4 bases. The CDR3 DNA sequence: TGCAGTGCGTCAAGGCGGGGGAGGTACGAGCAGTACGTC. Translation gives CSASRRGRYEQYV.

The chain uses TRBV20-1 and TRBJ2-1, with D perhaps matching TRBD1 or TRBD2 (6 bases each). The length of the CDR3 is 15 residues. Germline loops: CDR1 DFQATT, CDR2 SNEGSKA (reference sequence). V was pared by 5 bases and J by 1 base, with 15 bases between. CDR3 protein: CSARETGLSYNEQFF. The CDR3 DNA is TGCAGTGCTCGGGAGACAGGACTTTCCTACAATGAGCAGTTCTTC.

This chain connects TRBV28 to TRBJ1-1; D ambiguous. The germline CDR1 and CDR2 sequences are MDHEN and SYDVKM. V lost 4 bases and J 6 bases, leaving 9 bases between the germline ends. The CDR3 sequence is 12 residues long. The CDR3: CASSSYPPEAFF. The CDR3 DNA is TGTGCCAGCAGTTCCTACCCCCCTGAAGCTTTCTTT.

This clonotype was seen ten or more times. V usage is TRBV7-6 and J usage is TRBJ2-1; 8 bases line up with TRBD2. The CDR3 runs 14 residues. CDR1 SGHVS and CDR2 FNYEAQ come from the germline V gene. Trimming removed 5 bases from V and 10 bases from J; junction bases left unmatched: 10. The CDR3 loop reads CASSGGLGSNEQFF. The CDR3 DNA reads TGTGCCAGCAGCGGGGGACTAGGGTCCAACGAGCAGTTCTTC.

This clonotype was picked up many times. The genes are TRBV28 and TRBJ1-6, with D unclear. Germline-derived CDR1 and CDR2 are MDHEN and SYDVKM. Trimming left V 6 bases short and J 7 bases short, with 10 bases between. The CDR3 sequence is 13 residues long. As DNA, the CDR3 is TGTGCCAGCAGCTCCGCCGGAAATTCACCCCTCCACTTT. It specifies CASSSAGNSPLHF.

This clonotype was seen repeatedly, ten times or more. The V call is TRBV7-2, the J call TRBJ1-1; D ambiguous. V lost 4 bases and J 0 bases, leaving 12 bases between the germline ends. The length of the CDR3 is 15 residues. Per the germline V gene, CDR1 is SGHTA and CDR2 is FQGNSA. The CDR3, as DNA: TGTGCCAGCAGCTCGGTGGCAGTAATGAACACTGAAGCTTTCTTT. As protein: CASSSVAVMNTEAFF.

Notes on this clonotype: This may come from a read error, since a much larger clone is one base off. This chain's CDR3 is CSARQGGPNTEAFF. CDR3 nucleotide sequence: TGCAGTGCTCGACAGGGTGGGCCGAACACTGAAGCTTTCTTT. This chain connects TRBV20-1 to TRBJ1-1; 7 bases match TRBD1. The CDR3 loop spans 14 amino acids. Germline V CDR1 and CDR2: DFQATT, SNEGSKA (reference sequence). V dropped 5 bases and J dropped 1; count of bases not matched to a gene: 7.

This clonotype has only a few counts. J is TRBJ1-1 and V is TRBV20-1; D is ambiguous. This CDR3 comprises 15 residues. With 0 bases removed from V and 0 bases from J, the gap between germline ends came to 11 bases. Germline V gene data show CDR1 as DFQATT and CDR2 as SNEGSKA (reference sequence). The CDR3 spells CSARDPFVVNTEAFF. In DNA form, the CDR3 reads TGCAGTGCTAGAGATCCCTTCGTCGTGAACACTGAAGCTTTCTTT.

This clonotype was seen at least ten times. V is TRBV29-1 and J is TRBJ1-2, with 9 nucleotides matching TRBD1. CDR1 and CDR2 (germline): SQVTM, ANQGSEA. There are 13 residues in the CDR3. J lost 4 bases, V lost 7 bases, and 7 bases had no gene match. For the CDR3, the DNA is TGCAGCGATATAACAGGGGGCAGCTATGGCTACACCTTC. Translation gives CSDITGGSYGYTF.

Here the CDR3 DNA reads TGTGCCAGCAGCCCGGGACTAGCGGGGCTCTCCTACGAGCAGTACGTC. Translating it yields CASSPGLAGLSYEQYV. The chain has TRBV14 and TRBJ2-7; the match to TRBD2 covers 13 bases. Germline lookup yields CDR1 SGHDN and CDR2 FVKESK. V gave up 4 bases and J gave up 0 bases; unmatched junction bases: 3. CDR3 length equals 16 residues.

This clonotype was found once. A much larger clone differs by one base, so this may be a read error. A read error is likely, as this CDR3 ends without the conserved phenylalanine or tryptophan. The chain joins TRBV28 to TRBJ1-6, with 9 bases matching TRBD1. The CDR3 consists of 16 residues. The J segment lost 4 bases and the V segment lost 3 bases, leaving 4 bases of the junction unmatched. CDR1 and CDR2 (germline): MDHEN, SYDVKM. The CDR3 loop is CASSFEDRGYNSPLHS. The DNA of the CDR3 is TGTGCCAGCAGTTTCGAGGACAGGGGATATAATTCACCCCTCCACTCT.

This chain joins TRBV10-2 and TRBJ2-7; TRBD2 matches 9 bases. J gave up 3 bases and V 6 bases, and 9 bases lay outside the gene matches. The germline gives CDR1 WSHSY, CDR2 SAAADI. The CDR3 has 15 residues. CDR3 sequence: CASSPGASGVYEQYF. The CDR3 bases are TGCGCCAGCAGCCCTGGCGCTAGCGGGGTCTACGAGCAGTACTTC.

This clonotype was seen ten or more times. The rearrangement links TRBV20-1 to TRBJ2-1; 8 bases fit TRBD2. After removal of 2 bases from V and 2 bases from J, the junction contained 5 bases not matched to a gene. There are 15 residues in the CDR3. Per the germline V gene, CDR1 is DFQATT and CDR2 is SNEGSKA (reference sequence). CDR3 sequence: CSARRGGPTYNEQFF. In DNA, the CDR3 is TGCAGTGCTAGACGGGGGGGGCCTACCTACAATGAGCAGTTCTTC.

Ten or more counts support this clonotype. The J gene is TRBJ2-3, the V gene TRBV10-2; 13 bases are shared with TRBD2. The CDR3 is made up of 16 amino acids. Germline loops: CDR1 WSHSY, CDR2 SAAADI. V dropped 6 bases and J dropped 3; count of bases not matched to a gene: 6. The CDR3: CASSVGTSGVTDTQYF. CDR3 DNA: TGCGCCAGCAGCGTTGGGACTAGCGGGGTTACAGATACGCAGTATTTT.

This clonotype showed up many times. The chain links TRBV5-1 to TRBJ2-5, with D maybe TRBD2 (5 bases). The germline CDR1 and CDR2 sequences are SGHRS and YFSETQ. This CDR3 has 13 amino acids. V shed 0 bases and J shed 5 bases, with 8 bases lying between them. CDR3 loop: CASSLGGSETQYF. The CDR3 DNA sequence: TGCGCCAGCAGCTTGGGAGGGTCCGAGACCCAGTACTTC.